These 28 T cell receptor beta chains were sequenced from one sample in a study of long-term antiretroviral therapy in people with HIV. Researchers ran immunoSEQ v3.0 at survey level. Generated by immunoSEQ multiplex PCR, the TCRdb table keeps only in-frame clones and is missing some. The sample lists around 20,000 clones; 80% to 85% were seen once. The input for sequencing was unsorted PBMCs, taken 0.2 years after starting antiretroviral therapy. These receptors originate from a woman aged 30 to 39 with HIV.

V is TRBV5-6 and J is TRBJ1-1, with D unresolved. V was clipped by 0 bases and J by 7 bases, with 16 bases between them. The CDR3 extends over 15 amino acids. In germline, CDR1 is SGHDT, CDR2 YYEEEE. CDR3 in DNA: TGTGCCAGCAGCTTGGTAGGGCGCAAGGAGGGTGAAGCTTTCTTT. Protein sequence: CASSLVGRKEGEAFF.

The genes are TRBV30 and TRBJ1-2, with unresolved D. Between the trimmed V and J ends, which lost 5 bases and 12 bases, there was a span of 19 bases. The germline CDR1 and CDR2 sequences are GTSNPN and SVGIG (reference sequence). The CDR3 runs to 12 residues. CDR3 residues: CAWDKSGGENTF. The CDR3 nucleotides read TGTGCCTGGGACAAGTCGGGTGGTGAAAACACCTTC.

The rearrangement uses TRBV28 and TRBJ1-6; 9 bases agree with TRBD1. The ends lost 1 base at V and 10 bases at J; junction bases unmatched: 5. The CDR3 is made up of 15 amino acids. Germline CDR1 reads MDHEN; CDR2 reads SYDVKM. This CDR3 reads CASSLSNRGLSPLHF. As DNA, the CDR3 is TGTGCCAGCAGTTTATCAAACAGGGGGCTGTCACCCCTCCACTTT.

The chain employs TRBV5-1 and TRBJ2-1; D is unclear. CDR1 and CDR2 from the germline V gene are SGHRS and YFSETQ. With 0 bases removed from V and 8 bases from J, the gap between germline ends came to 9 bases. This CDR3 is 13 amino acids long. CDR3 DNA: TGCGCCAGCAGCTTGGCCGGGTTGGATGAGCAGTTCTTC. It specifies CASSLAGLDEQFF. The complete variable domain, with remaining parts taken from reference TRBV5-1 and TRBJ2-1, reads KAGVTQTPRYLIKTRGQQVTLSCSPISGHRSVSWYQQTPGQGLQFLFEYFSETQRNKGNFPGRFSGRQFSNSRSEMNVSTLELGDSALYLCASSLAGLDEQFFGPGTRLTVL.

The rearrangement uses TRBV7-2 and TRBJ2-5, with 10 bases fitting TRBD1. The CDR3 covers 14 residues. In germline, CDR1 is SGHTA, CDR2 FQGNSA. J was trimmed by 4 bases and V by 5 bases; bases with no gene match: 4. The CDR3 loop reads CASSPTGGSETQYF. CDR3 bases: TGTGCCAGCAGCCCGACAGGGGGCTCAGAGACCCAGTACTTC.

Notes on this clone: At the DNA level, this CDR3 is encoded by other sequences in the same sample as well. The chain recombines TRBV5-1 with TRBJ1-2, with D unclear. The length of the CDR3 is 14 residues. CDR1 is SGHRS and CDR2 is YFSETQ in the germline V gene. The ends were cut back, 0 bases at V and 4 bases at J, with 10 bases in the middle. This CDR3 reads CASSLAADGYGYTF. For the CDR3, the DNA is TGCGCCAGCAGCTTGGCGGCGGACGGCTATGGCTACACCTTC.

The chain's CDR3 is CASHDRGTGNTIYF. The CDR3 bases are TGTGCCAGCCATGACCGGGGCACTGGAAACACCATATATTTT. The chain is built from TRBV6-5 and TRBJ1-3; tentatively, D is TRBD1 (5 bases). CDR1 and CDR2 (germline): MNHEY, SVGAGI. The V and J ends lost 8 bases and 2 bases respectively, with 13 bases between them. The CDR3 covers 14 residues.

The chain combines TRBV15 with TRBJ1-3, with D possibly being TRBD1 (5 bases). The ends were cut back, 1 base at V and 2 bases at J, with 15 bases in the middle. This CDR3 comprises 17 residues. The V gene's germline CDR1 is LNHNV and CDR2 YYDKDF (reference sequence). CDR3 nucleotide sequence: TGTGCCACCAGCAGAGGGGGAAAGGGGTTCGCTGGAAACACCATATATTTT. Its protein is CATSRGGKGFAGNTIYF. The variable domain in full, completed from reference TRBV15 and TRBJ1-3, reads DAMVIQNPRYQVTQFGKPVTLSCSQTLNHNVMYWYQQKSSQAPKLLFHYYDKDFNNEADTPDNFQSRRPNTSFCFLDIRSPGLGDTAMYLCATSRGGKGFAGNTIYFGEGSWLTVV.

The chain recombines TRBV7-3 with TRBJ2-6, with D possibly being TRBD2 (6 bases). Trimming removed 6 bases at V and 4 bases at J, with 28 bases between. The CDR3 is made up of 20 amino acids. Germline lookup yields CDR1 SGHTA and CDR2 FQGTGA. Written as DNA, the CDR3 is TGTGCCAGCAGACAAAAGACACTAATGGGGGGATCGTCAGGGGCCAACGTCCTGACTTTC. It is translated as CASRQKTLMGGSSGANVLTF.

V and J are TRBV9 and TRBJ1-2, with 10 bases matching TRBD1. Germline V gene data show CDR1 as SGDLS and CDR2 as YYNGEE. V shed 2 bases and J 14 bases; nucleotides not matched to a gene: 9. CDR3 size: 13 residues. CDR3 protein: CASSVAEGQGITF. DNA of the CDR3: TGTGCCAGCAGCGTGGCGGAGGGACAGGGGATTACCTTC.

The gene calls are TRBV5-1 and TRBJ2-2, with 8 bases fitting TRBD2. The J segment lost 9 bases and the V segment lost 4 bases, leaving 11 bases of the junction unmatched. This CDR3 is built from 15 residues. Germline CDR1 SGHRS, CDR2 YFSETQ. The CDR3 reads CASSTGGAGIRELFF. The CDR3 DNA sequence: TGCGCCAGCAGCACCGGGGGGGCCGGGATCCGGGAGCTGTTTTTT.

This chain connects TRBV29-1 to TRBJ1-1; maybe TRBD1 (6 bases). V lost 4 bases and J lost 1, with 13 bases in between. The CDR3 runs 14 residues. Germline CDR1 reads SQVTM; CDR2 reads ANQGSEA. The CDR3 spells CSVGRWTENTEAFF. CDR3 nucleotides: TGCAGCGTTGGCAGATGGACAGAGAACACTGAAGCTTTCTTT. The full variable domain, rest sourced from reference TRBV29-1 and TRBJ1-1, is SAVISQKPSRDICQRGTSLTIQCQVDSQVTMMFWYRQQPGQSLTLIATANQGSEATYESGFVIDKFPISRPNLTFSTLTVSNMSPEDSSIYLCSVGRWTENTEAFFGQGTRLTVV.

The V gene is TRBV6-4, the J gene TRBJ2-5, with D maybe TRBD1 (6 bases). CDR1 is MRHNA and CDR2 is SNTAGT in the germline V gene. CDR3 length: 14 amino acids. V was cut by 7 bases and J by 9 bases, with 21 bases left in between. The CDR3: CASIRDNTPRAQYF. CDR3 sequence (DNA): TGTGCCAGCATCCGGGACAATACCCCCCGGGCCCAGTACTTC.

This chain uses TRBV30 with TRBJ2-7; D gene uncertain. Germline CDR1 GTSNPN, CDR2 SVGIG (reference sequence). Trimming removed 3 bases from V and 1 base from J, with 4 bases in between. The CDR3 loop spans 11 amino acids. CDR3 nucleotides: TGTGCCTGGAGCCTATCCTACGAGCAGTACTTC. Translation: CAWSLSYEQYF.

The rearrangement uses TRBV5-6 and TRBJ1-2; D is perhaps TRBD1 (6 bases). The CDR3 spans 16 residues. The V end lost 5 bases, the J end lost 3 bases, and 20 bases lay between the germline ends. The V gene's germline CDR1 is SGHDT and CDR2 YYEEEE. CDR3 amino acids: CASSAAFGGRDYGYTF. CDR3 nucleotide sequence: TGTGCCAGCAGTGCTGCTTTCGGGGGGCGCGACTATGGCTACACCTTC. Full variable domain (rest looked up from reference TRBV5-6 and TRBJ1-2): DAGVTQSPTHLIKTRGQQVTLRCSPKSGHDTVSWYQQALGQGPQFIFQYYEEEERQRGNFPDRFSGHQFPNYSSELNVNALLLGDSALYLCASSAAFGGRDYGYTFGSGTRLTVV.

The rearrangement uses TRBV9 and TRBJ1-5; D uncertain. CDR1 is SGDLS and CDR2 is YYNGEE in the germline V gene. The V and J ends lost 5 bases and 1 base respectively, with 10 bases between them. There are 14 residues in the CDR3. The CDR3 nucleotides read TGTGCCAGCAGTATCGACCCCAGCAATCAGCCCCAGCATTTT. Its translation is CASSIDPSNQPQHF.

The V and J genes are TRBV14 and TRBJ2-7; 7 bases agree with TRBD1. The CDR3 covers 14 residues. CDR1 is SGHDN and CDR2 is FVKESK in the germline V gene. After removal of 3 bases from V and 2 bases from J, the junction contained 4 bases not matched to a gene. CDR3 DNA sequence: TGTGCCAGCAGCCATCGTGACAGGGCCTACGAGCAGTACGTC. Translated: CASSHRDRAYEQYV.

The chain carries TRBV5-5 and TRBJ1-6; D is unclear. Deletions cut 3 bases from V and 0 bases from J, with 10 bases between. Looked up from germline, CDR1 is SGHKS and CDR2 is YYEKEE (reference sequence). This CDR3 spans 16 amino acids. CDR3 in amino acids: CASSWTGSSYNSPLHF. The CDR3 DNA reads TGTGCCAGCAGCTGGACCGGGAGCTCCTATAATTCACCCCTCCACTTT.

The chain joins TRBV9 to TRBJ1-2, with 12 bases lining up with TRBD1. This CDR3 has 15 residues. V was clipped by 0 bases and J by 7 bases; unmatched bases: 4. CDR1 SGDLS and CDR2 YYNGEE come from the germline V gene. The CDR3 nucleotides read TGTGCCAGCAGCGTAGGGGGACAGGGGGCGAGTGGCTACACCTTC. Amino acid sequence: CASSVGGQGASGYTF. The complete variable domain, with remaining parts taken from reference TRBV9 and TRBJ1-2, reads DSGVTQTPKHLITATGQRVTLRCSPRSGDLSVYWYQQSLDQGLQFLIQYYNGEERAKGNILERFSAQQFPDLHSELNLSSLELGDSALYFCASSVGGQGASGYTFGSGTRLTVV.

The V and J genes are TRBV10-2 and TRBJ1-2, with a possible D match to TRBD1 (6 bases). This CDR3 is 12 amino acids long. The V end lost 5 bases, the J end lost 4 bases, and 8 bases lay between the germline ends. From germline, CDR1 is WSHSY and CDR2 SAAADI. The CDR3 DNA is TGCGCCAGCAGTCTGGACAGCTATGGCTACACCTTC. Translation: CASSLDSYGYTF.

This clone has only one observation. This chain connects TRBV7-9 to TRBJ1-4; 7 nucleotides align to TRBD1. The CDR3 is made up of 14 amino acids. Germline-derived CDR1 and CDR2 are SEHNR and FQNEAQ (reference sequence). Trimming took 5 bases from V and 8 from J; bases not matched to a gene: 8. Here the CDR3 reads CASSLDRVGEKLFF. Written as DNA, the CDR3 is TGTGCCAGCAGCCTCGACAGGGTTGGCGAAAAACTGTTTTTT.

This rearrangement joins TRBV5-8 to TRBJ1-4; no definite D call. The V end lost 3 bases, the J end lost 7 bases, and 16 bases lay between the germline ends. This CDR3 has 15 residues. The germline CDR1 and CDR2 sequences are SGHTS and YDEGEE. This CDR3 reads CASSSTLRTVEKLFF. CDR3 in DNA: TGTGCCAGCAGCTCGACCCTGAGGACCGTTGAAAAACTGTTTTTT.

The genes are TRBV5-8 and TRBJ1-4; 11 positions match TRBD1. CDR3 length equals 17 residues. With 4 bases clipped from V and 3 bases from J, the junction kept 8 bases outside the gene matches. Germline V gene lookup returns CDR1 SGHTS and CDR2 YDEGEE. The CDR3 DNA reads as TGTGCCAGCAGCCTACCGGGACAGGGGGTCGCTAATGAAAAACTGTTTTTT. Translated: CASSLPGQGVANEKLFF. Full variable domain (missing parts from reference TRBV5-8 and TRBJ1-4): EAGVTQSPTHLIKTRGQQATLRCSPISGHTSVYWYQQALGLGLQFLLWYDEGEERNRGNFPPRFSGRQFPNYSSELNVNALELEDSALYLCASSLPGQGVANEKLFFGSGTQLSVL.

The chain links TRBV6-1 to TRBJ1-3; TRBD1 might be the D (5 bases). CDR3 size: 15 residues. From germline, CDR1 is MNHNS and CDR2 SASEGT. Trimming stripped 6 bases from V and 2 bases from J, with 14 bases between. The CDR3 sequence is CASRIGGWAGNTIYF. CDR3 coding DNA: TGTGCCAGCAGGATCGGGGGTTGGGCTGGAAACACCATATATTTT.

This chain connects TRBV19 to TRBJ1-3, with D perhaps matching TRBD1 (6 bases). Germline CDR1 LNHDA, CDR2 SQIVND (reference sequence). This CDR3 region has 13 residues. Deletions cut 6 bases from V and 1 base from J, with 7 bases between. The CDR3 region is CASSGQSGNTIYF. CDR3 coding DNA: TGTGCCAGTAGCGGACAGTCTGGAAACACCATATATTTT.

A single count supports this clone. The chain is built from TRBV5-6 and TRBJ1-2; D unclear. Looked up from germline, CDR1 is SGHDT and CDR2 is YYEEEE. Trimming stripped 3 bases from V and 4 bases from J, with 7 bases between. This CDR3 has 12 residues. The CDR3 sequence: CASSSSIYGYTF. The CDR3 bases are TGTGCCAGCAGCTCGAGTATCTATGGCTACACCTTC.

The chain has TRBV7-7 and TRBJ1-1; the D is unclear. With 5 bases removed from V and 3 bases from J, the gap between germline ends came to 10 bases. Germline loops: CDR1 SSHAT, CDR2 FNYEAQ (reference sequence). The CDR3 runs 13 residues. Here the CDR3 DNA reads TGTGCCAGCAGCCTGAGAGAATACACTGAAGCTTTCTTT. Protein product: CASSLREYTEAFF.

The rearrangement links TRBV7-2 to TRBJ1-1; a possible D gene is TRBD1 (6 bases). Germline V gene sequence: CDR1 SGHTA, CDR2 FQGNSA. The V gene lost 5 bases and the J gene lost 0 bases, with 10 bases spanning the gap. The CDR3 consists of 14 residues. The CDR3 DNA reads as TGTGCCAGCAGCCAAAGGACAGTGAACACTGAAGCTTTCTTT. Protein product: CASSQRTVNTEAFF.